This T cell receptor (beta chain) is from a study of blood T cells in healthy people across ages (dated by TCRdb to the mid-2010s). Regarding the study in general: In model experiments, template switching captured roughly one uniquely barcoded TCR beta cDNA molecule for every two T cells. Age-related changes in TCR beta repertoire diversity were measured in the study by deep sequencing normalized with unique cDNA molecular identifiers. Four age groups were formed from the donors: young (average approximately 15 years), middle-aged (around 41), aged (62) and long-lived (more than 75). Donors of different ages were randomly distributed across sequencing lanes to avoid experimental bias. The study analyzed two additional independent replicas of 1 million unique cDNA reads from the same blood draw for two donors, one aged 18 to 30 and one aged 80 or older.

About this clonotype itself: Its antigen is currently not known. Nothing much larger sits one base from this clone, and base qualities are not available.

Preparation of the library involved 5' RACE. Sequencer: Illumina HiSeq 2500. A second PCR of about 6 to 11 cycles was performed with a sample-barcoded 5' primer and a J-beta primer mix. A template-switch 5' adaptor carrying 12 random nucleotides introduced a unique molecular identifier onto each TCR beta cDNA molecule. Each sample yielded at least 3 million CDR3-containing paired-end reads. First-strand cDNA synthesis was performed from all RNA using the Mint cDNA synthesis kit, with priming by a TRBC-specific oligonucleotide. All cDNA was treated with uracil-DNA glycosylase and then went through a first 18-cycle PCR with the universal primers M1SS and BC2_uni_R. Concerning the study's data processing: Each sample was normalized by randomly selecting 1 million high-quality reads, each carrying a distinct molecular identifier. Reads with shared molecular identifiers were discarded instead of being binned into consensus sequences. MiTCR, set to a Q25 quality threshold and the strictest error-elimination algorithm, was used for CDR3 identification, clonotype clustering and error correction. A nonparametric unseen species model with Euler transformation was used to estimate lower-bound total TCR beta diversity. TCRdb reprocessing: public reads trimmed at Q25 with fastp, clones called with MiXCR, in-frame beta chains kept. Each CDR3 protein appears once, grouped with its most common genes and DNA. The V and J calls reflect TCRdb's pipeline rather than the authors' work. Within this sample are approximately 800,000 distinct CDR3 sequences, with more than 35% of them counted one time only. Clones ranked in the top ten supply around 18% of the sample.

The 39 donors, aged about 6 to 100 years, were systemically healthy Caucasian individuals from Russia. Each donor gave 8 to 10 milliliters of peripheral blood, collected into EDTA-treated Vacutainer tubes. PBMCs were isolated by Ficoll-Paque density-gradient centrifugation, with at least 6 million obtained per sample. Total RNA, at least 6 micrograms per sample, was extracted from PBMCs with Trizol reagent. The percentages of naive CD45RAhigh/CD27high T cells were determined by flow cytometry on a PBMC aliquot from every donor. Trimming removed 6 bases from V and 6 bases from J, leaving 17 bases between the germline ends. Its CDR3 holds 14 amino acids, cysteine through phenylalanine. Only CDR3 DNA remains: 42 bases, in frame from the first base. CDR1 and CDR2, per the germline V gene, are MNHEY and SVGEGT. The full study reports these points: Observed TCR beta diversity per million T cells fell roughly linearly with age, and a significant reduction was already apparent by age roughly 40. Estimates of total diversity from one million sequenced T cells were regarded as lower bounds and underestimates. A strong correlation was found between observed TCR beta diversity and the percentage of naive T cells measured by flow cytometry. Because profiling used bulk unsorted PBMCs, naive and antigen-experienced compartments could not be compared conclusively. The CMV infection status of donors was not known, potentially confounding age-related changes in expanded clonotypes. Compared with the aged group, more naive CD4+ T cells, fewer expanded clones and increased TCR diversity were shown by the long-lived group, suggesting age selection.

The rearrangement combines TRBV6-2 or TRBV6-3 with TRBJ1-1; the D gene identity is not certain. The specimen was blood. The sequence came from a man older than 75 in good health. The nucleotides are TGTGCCAGCAGCCACGCAGAGGGCATCCCTGAAGCTTTCTTT. Translated, this is CASSHAEGIPEAFF.